Listed below are T cell receptor beta chains from one sample, sequenced in a study of T cells in localized non-small cell lung cancer. TCRdb's table, derived via immunoSEQ multiplex PCR, lists solely in-frame clones and lacks some. The data show over 70,000 clones, 70% to 90% seen once. This specimen was peripheral blood, taken before any cancer treatment. The receptor set was obtained from a male donor aged 60 or older with stage III squamous cell lung carcinoma. CDR3s include the opening cysteine and the closing phenylalanine or tryptophan. D genes are given only for firm matches. Part of the rows lack a size; the others show once, few, many or a class for expanded clones.

>TRBJ1-1|TRBV21-1|.|.
TGTGCCAGCAGCAAAAGGACAGGGACTGAAGCTTTCTTT
CASSKRTGTEAFF
>TRBJ1-5|TRBV7-8|.|.
TGTGCCAGCAGCCCTAGTAATAATCAGCCCCAGCATTTT
CASSPSNNQPQHF
>TRBJ1-2|TRBV7-2|.|.
TGTGCCAGCAGCTTAGCCGACAGCTATGGCTACACCTTC
CASSLADSYGYTF
>TRBJ2-2|TRBV5-6|once|TRBD1
TGTGCCAGCAGCTTGGAGGGGGCAAACACCGGGGAGCTGTTTTTT
CASSLEGANTGELFF
>TRBJ1-2|TRBV18|.|TRBD1
TGTGCCAGCTCACCCCCACAACAGGGGGGTAGCTACACCTTC
CASSPPQQGGSYTF
>TRBJ2-3|TRBV7-2|few|.
TGTGCCAGCAGCTCCCTACCAGATACGCAGTATTTT
CASSSLPDTQYF
>TRBJ1-2|TRBV4-2|.|.
TGTGCCAGCAGCCAAGATCCGGACACCTATGGCTACACCTTC
CASSQDPDTYGYTF
>TRBJ1-2|TRBV23-1|.|TRBD1
TGCGCCAGCAGTCAAAACAGGGGAAACGGCTACACCTTC
CASSQNRGNGYTF
>TRBJ2-3|TRBV6-6|.|.
TGTGCCAGCGAAGGGTGGAGCACAGATACGCAGTATTTT
CASEGWSTDTQYF
>TRBJ2-1|TRBV19|.|.
TGTGCCAGTACCCAAATCTTGAGCTCCTACAATGAGCAGTTCTTC
CASTQILSSYNEQFF
>TRBJ1-1|TRBV7-2|.|TRBD1
TGTGCCAGCAGCTTAACAAACAGGGGGATCACTGAAGCTTTCTTT
CASSLTNRGITEAFF
>TRBJ2-3|TRBV6-5|.|TRBD2
TGTGCCAGCCGAGCGGGGGGTAGAGATACGCAGTATTTT
CASRAGGRDTQYF
>TRBJ1-6|TRBV25-1|few|.
TGTGCCAGCAGTGAAAGGGAGAATTCACCCCTCCACTTT
CASSERENSPLHF
>TRBJ1-6|TRBV5-6|.|.
TGTGCCAGCAGCCTCAGGCGGGATAATTCACCCCTCCACTTT
CASSLRRDNSPLHF
>TRBJ1-2|TRBV29-1|.|.
TGCAGCGTTGAAGGCGAGCTAAATTATGGCTACACCTTC
CSVEGELNYGYTF
>TRBJ2-7|TRBV5-1|.|TRBD1
TGCGCCAGCAGCATACCTACTTTCGGGACAGGGGACTACGAGCAGTACTTC
CASSIPTFGTGDYEQYF
>TRBJ2-2|TRBV29-1|few|.
TGCAGCGTTGATCTGAACCGGGAGCTGTTTTTT
CSVDLNRELFF
>TRBJ2-1|TRBV5-8|.|.
TGTGCCAGCAGCTCCTACAATGAGCAGTTCTTC
CASSSYNEQFF
>TRBJ2-3|TRBV2|few|TRBD2
TGTGCCAGCAGTGACAGCGGGGGGCGGTTCAGCACAGATACGCAGTATTTT
CASSDSGGRFSTDTQYF
>TRBJ2-1|TRBV19|.|.
TGTGCCAGTAAGGGGGTTAACAATGAGCAGTTCTTC
CASKGVNNEQFF
>TRBJ1-3|TRBV7-2|.|TRBD1
TGTGCCAGCAGCCTCGGGACAGACTCTGGAAACACCATATATTTT
CASSLGTDSGNTIYF
>TRBJ1-3|TRBV6-6|.|TRBD1
TGTGCCAGCAGCGACAGGGCGAGCTCTGGAAACACCATATATTTT
CASSDRASSGNTIYF